The 18 T cell receptor beta chains below all came from one sample that was sequenced in a study of CD8+ T cells in alopecia areata. RNA extraction was followed by reverse transcription into cDNA, which acted as the sequencing template. The table came from immunoSEQ multiplex PCR; TCRdb's copy has only in-frame clones and leaves some out. The table includes roughly 220,000 clones, under 70% detected once. As for treatment: oral pan-JAK inhibitor, 5-10 mg twice daily. Sequencing used CD4+ T cells sorted from blood, obtained at approximately week 42, from a patient treated with tofacitinib. These receptors all stem from a human donor with alopecia areata.

The chain couples TRBV4-3 to TRBJ2-1; D may be TRBD2 (6 bases). V lost 2 bases and J 8 bases, leaving 7 bases between the germline ends. Germline V gene sequence: CDR1 LGHNA, CDR2 YSLEER. The CDR3 covers 12 residues. In DNA, the CDR3 is TGCGCCAGCAGCCAAAGACTAGATGAGCAGTTCTTC. As protein: CASSQRLDEQFF.

In regard to this clone: Other DNA sequences within the sample encode an identical CDR3. The gene calls are TRBV9 and TRBJ1-5, with D maybe TRBD1 (5 bases). This CDR3 spans 14 amino acids. V lost 0 bases to trimming and J lost 4 bases, with 8 bases between them. CDR1 and CDR2 (germline): SGDLS, YYNGEE. The CDR3 region is CASSVGGGNQPQHF. Written as DNA, the CDR3 is TGTGCCAGCAGCGTAGGTGGGGGTAATCAGCCCCAGCATTTT.

The chain has TRBV5-1 and TRBJ1-1; D remains unclear. With 1 base removed from V and 0 bases from J, the gap between germline ends came to 10 bases. Germline V gives CDR1 SGHRS, CDR2 YFSETQ. This CDR3 is built from 15 residues. The CDR3 here is CASSLYGLMNTEAFF. DNA for the CDR3: TGCGCCAGCAGCTTGTACGGTTTAATGAACACTGAAGCTTTCTTT.

The chain has TRBV29-1 and TRBJ2-1, with a tentative D call TRBD2 (6 bases). Trimming took off 5 bases at V and 12 bases at J, with 17 bases between the two ends. The length of the CDR3 is 12 residues. Germline V gives CDR1 SQVTM, CDR2 ANQGSEA. The CDR3 protein is CSVRESSGRQFF. DNA for the CDR3: TGCAGCGTTCGGGAGTCATCGGGCAGGCAGTTCTTC.

The rearrangement joins TRBV7-9 to TRBJ2-6, with D possibly being TRBD1 (5 bases). The CDR3 is 19 amino acids. Germline V gene data show CDR1 as SEHNR and CDR2 as FQNEAQ (reference sequence). Deletions cut 5 bases from V and 0 bases from J, with 20 bases between. CDR3 amino acids: CASSDHQGSKSSGANVLTF. The CDR3, as DNA: TGTGCCAGCAGCGATCATCAGGGATCTAAAAGCTCTGGGGCCAACGTCCTGACTTTC.

V usage is TRBV18 and J usage is TRBJ1-1; no clear D gene. V lost 1 base and J 5 bases, leaving 11 bases between the germline ends. In germline, CDR1 is KGHSH, CDR2 LQKENI. This CDR3 has 14 amino acids. The CDR3 DNA reads as TGTGCCAGCTCACCACAAGCGGATAGTACTGAAGCTTTCTTT. Residues: CASSPQADSTEAFF. The full variable domain, its missing parts supplied by reference TRBV18 and TRBJ1-1, is NAGVMQNPRHLVRRRGQEARLRCSPMKGHSHVYWYRQLPEEGLKFMVYLQKENIIDESGMPKERFSAEFPKEGPSILRIQQVVRGDSAAYFCASSPQADSTEAFFGQGTRLTVV.

The chain carries TRBV11-2 and TRBJ1-2; D possibly corresponds to TRBD1 (5 bases). The CDR3 is made up of 15 amino acids. Germline CDR1 reads SGHAT; CDR2 reads FQNNGV. V was trimmed by 0 bases and J by 3 bases, leaving 11 bases between them. CDR3 in DNA: TGTGCCAGCAGCTTAGAGGGGACTCCCGACTATGGCTACACCTTC. Its protein product is CASSLEGTPDYGYTF.

The CDR3 DNA reads TGTGCCAGCAGCCCAGGGGGGGCCTATAATTCACCCCTCCACTTT. Translation gives CASSPGGAYNSPLHF. This chain uses TRBV5-4 with TRBJ1-6; 7 bases match TRBD1. The V and J ends lost 4 bases and 2 bases, in that order; junction bases with no gene match: 3. CDR1 is SGHNT, CDR2 YYREEE, per germline (reference sequence). There are 15 residues in the CDR3.

This clone was observed a few times. The rearrangement joins TRBV30 to TRBJ2-2; 7 positions agree with TRBD1. Germline assignment: CDR1 GTSNPN and CDR2 SVGIG (reference sequence). V lost 3 bases and J lost 1; bases outside the gene matches: 2. CDR3 length: 14 amino acids. This CDR3 is CAWRRQGNTGELFF. DNA for the CDR3: TGTGCCTGGAGAAGACAGGGGAACACCGGGGAGCTGTTTTTT.

The gene calls are TRBV30 and TRBJ2-7; D ambiguous. Trimming took off 2 bases at V and 5 bases at J, with 10 bases between the two ends. CDR1 and CDR2 from the germline V gene are GTSNPN and SVGIG (reference sequence). There are 12 residues in the CDR3. CDR3 region: CAWSKSFNEQYF. CDR3 nucleotides: TGTGCCTGGAGTAAGTCTTTTAACGAGCAGTACTTC.

The gene calls are TRBV5-1 and TRBJ2-3; TRBD2 might be the D (6 bases). CDR1 and CDR2 from the germline V gene are SGHRS and YFSETQ. The CDR3 sequence is 14 residues long. V was pared by 4 bases and J by 1 base, with 10 bases between. The CDR3 DNA is TGCGCCAGCAGCGGGGACTCCCGCACAGATACGCAGTATTTT. It codes for CASSGDSRTDTQYF.

Notes on this clone: The same CDR3 is also encoded by other DNA sequences in this sample. J is TRBJ1-1 and V is TRBV7-9, with D possibly being TRBD1 (6 bases). From germline, CDR1 is SEHNR and CDR2 FQNEAQ (reference sequence). This CDR3 is 14 amino acids long. The germline V and J ends were trimmed by 5 bases and 3 bases, with 13 bases remaining between them. CDR3 sequence (DNA): TGTGCCAGCAGCCTACGGGACACAGACACTGAAGCTTTCTTT. Amino acids: CASSLRDTDTEAFF. The whole variable domain, filled in from reference TRBV7-9 and TRBJ1-1, reads DTGVSQNPRHKITKRGQNVTFRCDPISEHNRLYWYRQTLGQGPEFLTYFQNEAQLEKSRLLSDRFSAERPKGSFSTLEIQRTEQGDSAMYLCASSLRDTDTEAFFGQGTRLTVV.

The chain carries TRBV20-1 and TRBJ2-4; possibly TRBD1 for D (6 bases). Trimming cost V 3 bases and J 16 bases, with 10 bases left between them. Germline V lookup: CDR1 DFQATT, CDR2 SNEGSKA (reference sequence). CDR3 size: 9 residues. This chain's CDR3 is CSARTGIYF. The CDR3, as DNA: TGCAGTGCTAGGACAGGAATTTACTTC.

The J gene is TRBJ1-1, the V gene TRBV19, with no clear D. This CDR3 spans 14 amino acids. Germline V gene sequence: CDR1 LNHDA, CDR2 SQIVND (reference sequence). The germline V and J ends were trimmed by 3 bases and 0 bases, with 8 bases remaining between them. CDR3 loop: CASSMETMNTEAFF. CDR3 in DNA: TGTGCCAGTAGTATGGAGACCATGAACACTGAAGCTTTCTTT.

The chain is built from TRBV7-2 and TRBJ2-1; 7 nucleotides agree with TRBD1. Germline CDR1 and CDR2: SGHTA and FQGNSA. J gave up 9 bases and V 7 bases, and 9 bases lay outside the gene matches. CDR3 length equals 13 residues. CDR3 sequence: CASMFTGEVEQFF. CDR3 in DNA: TGTGCCAGCATGTTTACAGGGGAAGTTGAGCAGTTCTTC.

The chain carries TRBV29-1 and TRBJ1-1, with 8 bases aligning to TRBD1. The CDR3 is 15 amino acids. Germline CDR1 SQVTM, CDR2 ANQGSEA. V lost 6 bases and J lost 5; bases outside the gene matches: 14. CDR3 amino acids: CSVAGGSGSYTEAFF. DNA of the CDR3: TGCAGCGTGGCAGGGGGCTCAGGGAGTTATACTGAAGCTTTCTTT.

This chain links TRBV28 with TRBJ2-3; D tentatively reads TRBD1 or TRBD2 (6 bases each). The ends were cut back, 3 bases at V and 0 bases at J, with 7 bases in the middle. The germline CDR1 and CDR2 sequences are MDHEN and SYDVKM. The CDR3 extends over 14 amino acids. The CDR3: CASSLGGSTDTQYF. The CDR3 nucleotides read TGTGCCAGCAGTTTGGGGGGCAGCACAGATACGCAGTATTTT.

The rearrangement joins TRBV2 to TRBJ2-1; D remains ambiguous. V was pared by 8 bases and J by 9 bases, with 8 bases between. This CDR3 spans 10 amino acids. The germline gives CDR1 SNHLY, CDR2 FYNNEI. CDR3 sequence (DNA): TGTGCCAGCGGGTTGAGTGAGCAGTTCTTC. Translated: CASGLSEQFF.